Here is one TCR beta chain with its context. Its specificity is unknown. For TCRbeta, the library was prepared with unique molecular identifiers. TCRdb called the PCR reads again in MiXCR, with one record for every CDR3 protein. The data contain approximately 980,000 distinct CDR3 sequences, about 29% of them singletons. The data belong to a study of T-cell reconstitution after alpha-beta-depleted transplantation in children. General study results and limits: Newly made T cells mostly supplied T-cell counts and diversity one year after transplant. About two months after transplant, alpha-beta T cells reportedly came from several hundred expanded graft clones. After transplant, high TCRbeta diversity at day 60 in some patients arose from surviving recipient T cells and thymic progenitors.

This clonotype was sampled from a boy in the first two years of life who had a stem cell transplant for SCID, so the T cells may come from the graft donor. The sample consisted of PBMCs, mostly from graft donor cells, taken 360 days after TCRalphabeta/CD19-depleted stem cell transplant.

CDR3 sequence: CASSAPGTSGVGGELFF. The DNA of the CDR3 is TGTGCCAGCAGCGCCCCTGGGACTAGCGGGGTAGGCGGGGAGCTGTTTTTT. This rearrangement joins TRBV9 to TRBJ2-2; 13 bases line up with TRBD2. Germline CDR1 reads SGDLS; CDR2 reads YYNGEE. V was clipped by 3 bases and J by 7 bases; unmatched bases: 9. This CDR3 is 17 amino acids long.